This T cell receptor (beta chain) is drawn from a study of a mutant IDH1 vaccine in newly diagnosed glioma. The overall study: Before enrollment, patients got radiotherapy alone, temozolomide alone, or mostly the combination.

TCRdb's table, derived via immunoSEQ multiplex PCR, lists solely in-frame clones and lacks some. This repertoire shows about 40,000 clones, 90% to 95% found once; its top ten account for 2% to 3%. This clone has just one count. Its target is not known. The time point was: week 5, during vaccination. What each vaccine dose contained was 300 ug of mutant IDH1 20-mer peptide, accompanied by topical imiquimod. Tumors from donors were new WHO grade 3 or 4 IDH1-mutant astrocytomas with ATRX loss. With 10 bases clipped from V and 4 bases from J, the junction kept 13 bases outside the gene matches. In germline, CDR1 is SNHLY, CDR2 FYNNEI. The CDR3 extends over 15 amino acids.

The chain combines TRBV2 with TRBJ2-5; TRBD2 matches 9 bases. The receptor was derived from a man between 50 and 59 years old with glioma. The specimen comprised PBMCs, sampled from a glioma patient whose treatment included an IDH1 peptide vaccine. CDR3 bases: TGTGCCACCTCCGGGACTAGCTCCCTGGGAGAGACCCAGTACTTC. Translating gives CATSGTSSLGETQYF.